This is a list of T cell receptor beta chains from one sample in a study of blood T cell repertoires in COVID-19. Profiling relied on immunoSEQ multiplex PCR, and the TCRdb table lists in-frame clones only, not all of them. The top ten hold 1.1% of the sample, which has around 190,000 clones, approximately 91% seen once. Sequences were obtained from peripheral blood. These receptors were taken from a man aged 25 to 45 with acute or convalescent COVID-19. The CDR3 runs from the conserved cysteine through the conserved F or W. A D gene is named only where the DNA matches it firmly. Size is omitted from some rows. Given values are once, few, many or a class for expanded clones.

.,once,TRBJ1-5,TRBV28,TGTGCCAGCAGTTGGTCGGGAGGCAATCAGCCCCAGCATTTT,CASSWSGGNQPQHF
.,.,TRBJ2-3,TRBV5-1,TGCGCCAGCAGCTTGGCCACCTACACAGATACGCAGTATTTT,CASSLATYTDTQYF
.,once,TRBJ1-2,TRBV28,TGTGCCAGCAGTTTAGGACGGGAGTATGGCTACACCTTC,CASSLGREYGYTF
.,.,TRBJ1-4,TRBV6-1,TGTGCCAGCAGTGAACAGGGGAAGGAAAAACTGTTTTTT,CASSEQGKEKLFF
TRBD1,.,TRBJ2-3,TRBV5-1,TGCGCCAGCAGCCTGCAGGGGGTGTCAGATACGCAGTATTTT,CASSLQGVSDTQYF
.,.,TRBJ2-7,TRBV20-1,TGCAGTGCTCACCGGGCCTACGAGCAGTACTTC,CSAHRAYEQYF
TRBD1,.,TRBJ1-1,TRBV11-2,TGTGCCAGCAGCGGAACGACAGGGGTGACTGAAGCTTTCTTT,CASSGTTGVTEAFF
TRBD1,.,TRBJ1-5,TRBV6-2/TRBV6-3,TGTGCCAGCAGTGACAGGGGGAATAGACAGCCCCAGCATTTT,CASSDRGNRQPQHF
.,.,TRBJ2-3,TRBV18,TGTGCCAGCTCATGGGACAATTCATGGGATACGCAGTATTTT,CASSWDNSWDTQYF
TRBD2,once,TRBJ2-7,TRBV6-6,TGTGCCAGCACCACTAGCGGATCCTCCTACGAGCAGTACTTC,CASTTSGSSYEQYF
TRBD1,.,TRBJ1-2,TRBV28,TGTGCCAGCAGACATACTCGGACAGGAGTCAACTATGGCTACACCTTC,CASRHTRTGVNYGYTF
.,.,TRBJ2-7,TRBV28,TGTGCCAGCACCCCTGGGCAGGGGAAGCCCCCCGAGCAGTACTTC,CASTPGQGKPPEQYF